The 17 T cell receptor beta chains given below trace back to one sample, sequenced in a study of vaccination effects on CD4 cells after COVID-19. Prior to sequencing, the ViraFEST assay stimulated PBMC with viral peptide pools, which expanded the antigen-specific CD4+ T cells. Having been cultured for around ten days, the cells underwent CD4+ T cell isolation. Either the mRNA-1273 or the BNT162b2 vaccine was given to participants as two doses. TCRdb keeps only in-frame clones here, not all; method: immunoSEQ multiplex PCR. This table holds 65,000 to 75,000 clones, 70% to 85% found once. These TCRs are of unknown antigen specificity. The sample consisted of CD4+ T cells from PBMCs cultured with HCoV-229E spike peptides, taken after COVID-19 vaccination. These receptor sequences come from a human donor who received a COVID-19 vaccine.

This clone has a single count. The chain couples TRBV5-6 to TRBJ2-2; 9 bases are shared with TRBD2. Germline V lookup: CDR1 SGHDT, CDR2 YYEEEE. This CDR3 is built from 16 residues. The V and J ends lost 1 base and 4 bases, in that order; junction bases with no gene match: 5. CDR3 region: CASSLKRGESTGELFF. The CDR3 DNA reads TGTGCCAGCAGCTTGAAGCGGGGGGAGAGCACCGGGGAGCTGTTTTTT.

The rearrangement links TRBV6-4 to TRBJ2-5; TRBD1 matches at 8 bases. Germline CDR1 MRHNA, CDR2 SNTAGT. With 6 bases clipped from V and 5 bases from J, the junction kept 5 bases outside the gene matches. There are 13 residues in the CDR3. CDR3 amino acids: CASSFDRGETQYF. DNA of the CDR3: TGTGCCAGCAGCTTTGACAGGGGCGAGACCCAGTACTTC.

CDR3: CASSPGLAGVETQYF. The DNA for the CDR3 is TGTGCCAGCAGTCCTGGACTAGCGGGGGTTGAAACGCAGTATTTT. This chain joins TRBV3-1 (or the pseudogene TRBV3-2) and TRBJ2-3; the match to TRBD2 covers 13 bases. V dropped 6 bases and J dropped 9; count of bases not matched to a gene: 9. Germline V gives CDR1 LGHDT, CDR2 YNNKEL (reference sequence). The CDR3 is 15 residues long.

V usage is TRBV5-1 and J usage is TRBJ1-1; the D gene is possibly TRBD1 (6 bases). V lost 3 bases, J lost 1 base, and 10 bases lay in between. The germline gives CDR1 SGHRS, CDR2 YFSETQ. This CDR3 has 14 amino acids. In DNA, the CDR3 is TGCGCCAGCAGCTCGCTGACAGGGAACACTGAAGCTTTCTTT. Translation gives CASSSLTGNTEAFF.

This chain links TRBV29-1 with TRBJ2-3; a possible D gene is TRBD1 (6 bases). There are 12 residues in the CDR3. The germline gives CDR1 SQVTM, CDR2 ANQGSEA. Trimming stripped 7 bases from V and 6 bases from J, with 14 bases between. CDR3 nucleotide sequence: TGCAGCGCCCACAGGGATTCGGATACGCAGTATTTT. It translates to CSAHRDSDTQYF.

The CDR3 loop reads CASSLFRSDLTGELFF. The CDR3, as DNA: TGTGCCAGCAGCCTATTCAGGAGTGATCTCACCGGGGAGCTGTTTTTT. The rearrangement uses TRBV7-2 and TRBJ2-2; no definite D call. Per germline, CDR1 SGHTA and CDR2 FQGNSA. V lost 5 bases and J lost 4, with 17 bases in between. The CDR3 runs to 16 residues.

A few counts support this clone. The V and J genes are TRBV18 and TRBJ1-2, with 7 positions matching TRBD1. The V segment lost 3 bases and the J segment 8 bases; nucleotides outside the gene matches: 6. Germline CDR1 and CDR2: KGHSH and LQKENI. CDR3 size: 13 residues. The CDR3 bases are TGTGCCAGCTCACCCGCGCAGGGACAGGGCTACACCTTC. Translated: CASSPAQGQGYTF.

V and J are TRBV24-1 and TRBJ2-3, with TRBD2 identical over 8 bases. CDR1 and CDR2 from the germline V gene are KGHDR and SFDVKD. This CDR3 is 17 amino acids long. V lost 2 bases, J lost 0 bases, and 6 bases stayed unmatched. CDR3 sequence (DNA): TGTGCCACCAGTGATTCGGGTCGGGGGGGCAGCACAGATACGCAGTATTTT. This gives the protein CATSDSGRGGSTDTQYF.

This chain joins TRBV9 and TRBJ2-1, with D perhaps matching TRBD2 (5 bases). The germline V gene encodes CDR1 SGDLS and CDR2 YYNGEE. This CDR3 contains 15 residues. The germline V and J ends were trimmed by 2 bases and 2 bases, with 11 bases remaining between them. The CDR3 nucleotides read TGTGCCAGCAGCGTCGGCGGGTTGACCTACAATGAGCAGTTCTTC. It specifies CASSVGGLTYNEQFF.

V and J are TRBV28 and TRBJ1-4; D not certain. Per germline, CDR1 MDHEN and CDR2 SYDVKM. The length of the CDR3 is 15 residues. Trimming removed 7 bases at V and 8 bases at J, with 20 bases between. CDR3 sequence: CASINQGFVKEKLFF. CDR3 nucleotides: TGTGCCAGCATTAACCAAGGTTTCGTGAAGGAAAAACTGTTTTTT.

This chain links TRBV19 with TRBJ2-2; 7 bases line up with TRBD1. The germline V gene has CDR1 LNHDA and CDR2 SQIVND (reference sequence). The CDR3 consists of 16 residues. Losses at the gene ends were 4 bases for V and 0 bases for J; bases not matched to a gene: 5. The CDR3 sequence: CASSTTGVANTGELFF. CDR3 sequence (DNA): TGTGCCAGTAGTACTACAGGGGTAGCGAACACCGGGGAGCTGTTTTTT.

This chain joins TRBV5-6 and TRBJ2-7; D is unresolved. The CDR3 runs to 13 residues. Germline V gene data show CDR1 as SGHDT and CDR2 as YYEEEE. V was clipped by 3 bases and J by 7 bases, with 14 bases between them. This CDR3 is CASSSQAVFEQYV. The CDR3 bases are TGTGCCAGCAGCTCCCAAGCCGTTTTTGAGCAGTACGTC.

This clone was detected once. The rearrangement uses TRBV6-5 and TRBJ1-3; 7 bases fit TRBD1. V lost 6 bases and J lost 2; bases outside the gene matches: 7. Germline V lookup: CDR1 MNHEY, CDR2 SVGAGI. There are 15 residues in the CDR3. The CDR3 DNA is TGTGCCAGCAGAAACAGGGGTCATACTGGAAACACCATATATTTT. It specifies CASRNRGHTGNTIYF.

The gene calls are TRBV11-2 and TRBJ2-5; no reliable D call. V was shortened by 4 bases and J by 4 bases, with 7 bases between the two germline ends. The CDR3 length is 12 residues. The germline gives CDR1 SGHAT, CDR2 FQNNGV. This CDR3 is CASSSVGETQYF. DNA for the CDR3: TGTGCCAGCAGCTCCGTCGGAGAGACCCAGTACTTC.

The chain recombines TRBV5-6 with TRBJ2-5; D perhaps matches TRBD2 (7 bases). The germline V gene encodes CDR1 SGHDT and CDR2 YYEEEE. There are 15 residues in the CDR3. V shed 4 bases and J shed 5 bases, with 18 bases lying between them. CDR3: CASSRFGGAGETQYF. CDR3 DNA: TGTGCCAGCAGCCGCTTTGGGGGGGCCGGGGAGACCCAGTACTTC.

The chain employs TRBV10-2 and TRBJ1-2, with D maybe TRBD1 (5 bases). Germline loops: CDR1 WSHSY, CDR2 SAAADI. The CDR3 is made up of 13 amino acids. Trimming pared 6 bases from V and 6 bases from J, leaving 14 bases between. CDR3 sequence reads: CASRDDLGHGYTF. The CDR3 DNA is TGCGCCAGCAGAGACGATCTGGGACATGGCTACACCTTC.

The chain joins TRBV12-5 to TRBJ2-5, with 7 positions matching TRBD2. This CDR3 comprises 18 residues. Germline CDR1 and CDR2: LGHNT and FRNRAP. The V segment lost 0 bases and the J segment 5 bases; nucleotides outside the gene matches: 15. The CDR3 sequence: CASGLVQDGTIGGETQYF. CDR3 bases: TGTGCTAGTGGTTTGGTACAAGACGGGACTATCGGCGGGGAGACCCAGTACTTC.